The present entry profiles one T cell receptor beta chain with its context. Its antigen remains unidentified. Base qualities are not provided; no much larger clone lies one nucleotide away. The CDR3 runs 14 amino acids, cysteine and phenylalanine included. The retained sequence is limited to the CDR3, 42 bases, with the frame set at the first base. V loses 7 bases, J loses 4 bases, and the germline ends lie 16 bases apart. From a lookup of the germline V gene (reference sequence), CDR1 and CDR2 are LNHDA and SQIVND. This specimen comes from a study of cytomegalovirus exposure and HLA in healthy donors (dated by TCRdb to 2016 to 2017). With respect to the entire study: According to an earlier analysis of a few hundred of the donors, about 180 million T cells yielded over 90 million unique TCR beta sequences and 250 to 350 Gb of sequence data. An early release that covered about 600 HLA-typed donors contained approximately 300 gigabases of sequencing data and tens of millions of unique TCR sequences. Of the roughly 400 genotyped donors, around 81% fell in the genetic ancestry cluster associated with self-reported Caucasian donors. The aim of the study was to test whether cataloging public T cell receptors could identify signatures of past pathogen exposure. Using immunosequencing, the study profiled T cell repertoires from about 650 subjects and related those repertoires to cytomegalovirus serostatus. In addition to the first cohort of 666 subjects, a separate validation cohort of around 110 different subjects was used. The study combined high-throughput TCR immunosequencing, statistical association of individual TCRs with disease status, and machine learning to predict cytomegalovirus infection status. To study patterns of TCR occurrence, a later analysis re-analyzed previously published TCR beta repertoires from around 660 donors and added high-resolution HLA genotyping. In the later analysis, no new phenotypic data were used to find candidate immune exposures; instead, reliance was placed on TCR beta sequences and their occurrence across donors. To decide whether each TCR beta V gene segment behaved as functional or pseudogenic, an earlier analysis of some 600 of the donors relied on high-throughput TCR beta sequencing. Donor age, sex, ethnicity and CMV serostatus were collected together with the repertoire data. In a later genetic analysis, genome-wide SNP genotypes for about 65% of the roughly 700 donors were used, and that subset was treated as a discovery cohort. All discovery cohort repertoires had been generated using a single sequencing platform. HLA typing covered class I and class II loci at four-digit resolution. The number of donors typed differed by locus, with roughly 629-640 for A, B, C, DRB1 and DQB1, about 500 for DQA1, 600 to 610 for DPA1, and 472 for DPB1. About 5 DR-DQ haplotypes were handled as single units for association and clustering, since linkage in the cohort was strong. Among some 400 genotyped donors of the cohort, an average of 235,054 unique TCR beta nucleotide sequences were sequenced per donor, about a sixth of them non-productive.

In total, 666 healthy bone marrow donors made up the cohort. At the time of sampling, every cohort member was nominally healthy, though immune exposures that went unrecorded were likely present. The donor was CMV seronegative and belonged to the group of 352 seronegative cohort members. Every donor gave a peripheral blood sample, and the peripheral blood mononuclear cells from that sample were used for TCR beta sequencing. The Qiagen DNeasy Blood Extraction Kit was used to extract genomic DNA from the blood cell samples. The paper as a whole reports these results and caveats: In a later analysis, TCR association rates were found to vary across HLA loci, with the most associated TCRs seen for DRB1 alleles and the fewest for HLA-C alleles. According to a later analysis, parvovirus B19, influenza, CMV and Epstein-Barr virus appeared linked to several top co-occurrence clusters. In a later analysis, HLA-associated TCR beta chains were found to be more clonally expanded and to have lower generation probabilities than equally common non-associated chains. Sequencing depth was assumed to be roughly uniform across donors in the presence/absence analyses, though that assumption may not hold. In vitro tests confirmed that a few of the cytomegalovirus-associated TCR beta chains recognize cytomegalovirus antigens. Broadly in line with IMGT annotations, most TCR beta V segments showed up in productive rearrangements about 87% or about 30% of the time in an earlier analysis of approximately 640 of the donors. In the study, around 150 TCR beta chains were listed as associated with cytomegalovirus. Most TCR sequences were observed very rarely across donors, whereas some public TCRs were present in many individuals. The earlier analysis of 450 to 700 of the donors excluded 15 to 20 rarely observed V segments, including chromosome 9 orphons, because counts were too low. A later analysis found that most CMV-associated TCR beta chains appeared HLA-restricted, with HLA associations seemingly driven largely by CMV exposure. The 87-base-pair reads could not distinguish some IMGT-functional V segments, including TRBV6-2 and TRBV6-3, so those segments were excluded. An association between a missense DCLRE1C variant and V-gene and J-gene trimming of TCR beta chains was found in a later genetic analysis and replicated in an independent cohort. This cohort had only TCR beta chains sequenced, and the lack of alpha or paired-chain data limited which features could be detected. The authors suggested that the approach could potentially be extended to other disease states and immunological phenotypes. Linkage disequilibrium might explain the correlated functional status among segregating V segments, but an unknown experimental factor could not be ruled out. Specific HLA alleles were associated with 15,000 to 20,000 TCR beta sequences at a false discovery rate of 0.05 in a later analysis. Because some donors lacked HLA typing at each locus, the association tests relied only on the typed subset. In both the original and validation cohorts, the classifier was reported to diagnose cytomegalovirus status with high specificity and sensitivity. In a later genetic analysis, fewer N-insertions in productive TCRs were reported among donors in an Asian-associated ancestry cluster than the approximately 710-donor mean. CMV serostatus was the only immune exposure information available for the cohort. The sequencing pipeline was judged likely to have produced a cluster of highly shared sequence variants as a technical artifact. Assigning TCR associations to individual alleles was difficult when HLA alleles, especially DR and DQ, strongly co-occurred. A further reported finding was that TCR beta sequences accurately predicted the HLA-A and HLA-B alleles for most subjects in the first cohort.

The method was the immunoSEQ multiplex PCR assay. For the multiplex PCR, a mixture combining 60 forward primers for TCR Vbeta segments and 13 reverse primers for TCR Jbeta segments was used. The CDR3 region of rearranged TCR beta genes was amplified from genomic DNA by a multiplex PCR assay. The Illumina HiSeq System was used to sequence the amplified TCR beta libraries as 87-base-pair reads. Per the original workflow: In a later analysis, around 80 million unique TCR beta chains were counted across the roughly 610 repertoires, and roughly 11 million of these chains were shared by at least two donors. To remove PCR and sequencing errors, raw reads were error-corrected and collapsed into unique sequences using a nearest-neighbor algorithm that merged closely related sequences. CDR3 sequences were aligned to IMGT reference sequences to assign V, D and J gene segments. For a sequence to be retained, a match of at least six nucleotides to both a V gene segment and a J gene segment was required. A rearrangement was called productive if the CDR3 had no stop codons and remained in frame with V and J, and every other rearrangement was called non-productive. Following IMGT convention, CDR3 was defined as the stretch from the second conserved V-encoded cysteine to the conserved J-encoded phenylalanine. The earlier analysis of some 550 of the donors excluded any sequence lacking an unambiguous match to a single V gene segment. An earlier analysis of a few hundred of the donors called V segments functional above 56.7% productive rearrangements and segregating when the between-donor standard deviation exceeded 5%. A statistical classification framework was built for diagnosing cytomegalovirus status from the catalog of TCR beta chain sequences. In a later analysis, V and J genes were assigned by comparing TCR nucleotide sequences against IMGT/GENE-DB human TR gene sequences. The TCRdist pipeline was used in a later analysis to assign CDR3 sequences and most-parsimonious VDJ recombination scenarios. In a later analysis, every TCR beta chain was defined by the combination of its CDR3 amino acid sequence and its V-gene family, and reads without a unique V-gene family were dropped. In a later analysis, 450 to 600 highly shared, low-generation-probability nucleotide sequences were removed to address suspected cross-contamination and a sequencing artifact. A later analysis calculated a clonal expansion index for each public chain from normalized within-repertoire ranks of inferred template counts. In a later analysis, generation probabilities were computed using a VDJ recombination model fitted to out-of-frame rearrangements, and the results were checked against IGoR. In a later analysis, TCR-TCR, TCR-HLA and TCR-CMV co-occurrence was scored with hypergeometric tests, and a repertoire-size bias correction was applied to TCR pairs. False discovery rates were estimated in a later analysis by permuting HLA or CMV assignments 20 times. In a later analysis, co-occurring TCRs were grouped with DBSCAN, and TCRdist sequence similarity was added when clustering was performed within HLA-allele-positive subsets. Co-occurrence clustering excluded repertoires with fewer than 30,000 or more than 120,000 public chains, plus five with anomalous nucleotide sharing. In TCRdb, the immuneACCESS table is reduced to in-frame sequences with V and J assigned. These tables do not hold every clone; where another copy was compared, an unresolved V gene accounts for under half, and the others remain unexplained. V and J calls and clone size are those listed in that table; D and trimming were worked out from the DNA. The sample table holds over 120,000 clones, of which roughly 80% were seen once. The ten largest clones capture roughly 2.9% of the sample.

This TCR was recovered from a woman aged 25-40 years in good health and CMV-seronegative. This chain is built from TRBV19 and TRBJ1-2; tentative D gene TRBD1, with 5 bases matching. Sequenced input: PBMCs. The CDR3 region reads CASMVGPTSYGYTF. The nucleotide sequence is TGTGCCAGTATGGTGGGGCCGACCTCCTATGGCTACACCTTC.